The TCR beta chain described here comes from a study of T cell changes during pregnancy in multiple sclerosis. Libraries were prepared by immunoSEQ multiplex PCR; TCRdb keeps only in-frame clonotypes and omits some of them. The profile covers about 46,000 clones, with more than 85% appearing a single time and approximately 9% taken by the ten largest. The CDR3 consists of 15 residues. The V gene's germline CDR1 is LNHDA and CDR2 SQIVND (reference sequence). The trim removed 4 bases at V and 5 bases at J, leaving 6 bases unmatched. The sample in question was CD8+ T cells from peripheral blood mononuclear cells, obtained after pregnancy. This clonotype was obtained from a female donor with multiple sclerosis, enrolled in a pregnancy study. This chain joins TRBV19 and TRBJ1-5, with 9 bases lining up with TRBD1. CDR3 nucleotide sequence: TGTGCCAGTAGTAGTTACGACAGGGGGGATCAGCCCCAGCATTTT. Residues: CASSSYDRGDQPQHF.